This TCR beta chain is from a study of cytomegalovirus exposure and HLA in healthy donors. Findings and limits, study-wide: Researchers reported in a later analysis that a missense DCLRE1C variant was tied to TCR beta V- and J-gene trimming. In vitro testing confirmed a few CMV-associated chains as specific for CMV antigens.

Trimming took 6 bases from V and 2 from J, leaving 15 bases between them. Germline V gene data show CDR1 as WNHNN and CDR2 as SYGVQD (reference sequence). This CDR3 spans 15 amino acids. Comments on this clone: What it binds is unknown.

Amplification used 60 Vbeta primers and 13 Jbeta primers. Only in-frame clones appear in the TCRdb table, and some are missing; sequencing was by immunoSEQ multiplex PCR. The data contain over 70,000 clones, about 71% of them seen just once; the ten biggest clones take up around 9.7%. The receptor comes from a woman aged 50 to 65 in good health and CMV-seropositive. The sequencing sample was made of PBMCs. V usage is TRBV10-1 and J usage is TRBJ2-3; TRBD2 is a possible D gene (6 bases). The CDR3 sequence: CASSPAGRVTDTQYF. The DNA for the CDR3 is TGCGCCAGCAGCCCCGCGGGGCGGGTCACAGATACGCAGTATTTT.